The rows below give T cell receptor beta chains drawn from one sample of a study of vaccination effects on CD4 cells after COVID-19. These receptors' antigens are unknown. The repertoire was sequenced with immunoSEQ multiplex PCR; TCRdb's copy has only in-frame clones and lacks some. The table shows 45,000 to 75,000 clones, with 60% to 85% occurring only once. The sequences come from CD4+ T cells from PBMCs cultured without peptide, collected before COVID-19 vaccination. These receptors came from a human donor who received a COVID-19 vaccine. The CDR3 runs from the conserved cysteine through the conserved F or W. The D gene is left open where the match is weak. For some rows the clone size is stated as once, few or many, or as a class when expanded; others skip it.

clone_size: .; j_call: TRBJ1-2; v_call: TRBV19; d_call: .; cdr3_nt: TGTGCCAGTAGTGTGACCGGGACCCTCTATGGCTACACCTTC; cdr3_aa: CASSVTGTLYGYTF
clone_size: .; j_call: TRBJ2-5; v_call: TRBV11-1; d_call: .; cdr3_nt: TGTGCCAGCAGCTTAGCTGCAGGGCTAAGTGGGGAGACCCAGTACTTC; cdr3_aa: CASSLAAGLSGETQYF
clone_size: once; j_call: TRBJ2-6; v_call: TRBV5-1; d_call: .; cdr3_nt: TGCGCCAGCAGCTCCTCAGGCTCTGGGGCCAACGTCCTGACTTTC; cdr3_aa: CASSSSGSGANVLTF
clone_size: .; j_call: TRBJ1-4; v_call: TRBV12-3/TRBV12-4; d_call: .; cdr3_nt: TGTGCCAGCAGTTCTAATGAAAAACTGTTTTTT; cdr3_aa: CASSSNEKLFF
clone_size: .; j_call: TRBJ2-3; v_call: TRBV5-4; d_call: TRBD1; cdr3_nt: TGTGCCAGCAGCTCACGCTCCGCGGGACAGGGGAGTTTGGAGTATTTT; cdr3_aa: CASSSRSAGQGSLEYF
clone_size: .; j_call: TRBJ2-3; v_call: TRBV4-1; d_call: .; cdr3_nt: TGCGCCAGCAGCCAAGAAGCAGCGGTAGATACGCAGTATTTT; cdr3_aa: CASSQEAAVDTQYF
clone_size: .; j_call: TRBJ1-3; v_call: TRBV3-1/TRBV3-2; d_call: .; cdr3_nt: TGTGCCAGCAGCCTGAGGACCTCTGGAAACACCATATATTTT; cdr3_aa: CASSLRTSGNTIYF
clone_size: .; j_call: TRBJ2-1; v_call: TRBV24-1; d_call: TRBD1; cdr3_nt: TGTGCCACCAGTGATGTCCCGGGACAGAGATTTGGGAATGAGCAGTTCTTC; cdr3_aa: CATSDVPGQRFGNEQFF
clone_size: .; j_call: TRBJ1-5; v_call: TRBV19; d_call: .; cdr3_nt: TGTGCCAGTAGTATCGACTCTAGCAATCAGCCCCAGCATTTT; cdr3_aa: CASSIDSSNQPQHF
clone_size: .; j_call: TRBJ2-3; v_call: TRBV24-1; d_call: TRBD1; cdr3_nt: TGTGCCACCAGTGAGACAGGGTCCACAGATACGCAGTATTTT; cdr3_aa: CATSETGSTDTQYF
clone_size: .; j_call: TRBJ1-2; v_call: TRBV6-5; d_call: TRBD1; cdr3_nt: TGTGCCAGCAGTACAGGGGGCCCTGGCTACACCTTC; cdr3_aa: CASSTGGPGYTF